The clone carrying this T cell receptor beta chain came up a few times. A much more abundant neighbour one base away suggests this may be a read error. The germline gives CDR1 SGDLS, CDR2 YYNGEE. V lost 0 bases and J 2 bases, leaving 5 bases between the germline ends. The CDR3 spans 13 residues. MiXCR, applied by TCRdb to the RT-PCR reads, yields one record per CDR3 protein. The repertoire has 550,000 to 750,000 distinct CDR3 sequences, 14% of them found once; the top ten carry 3% to 4.5%. The chain uses TRBV9 and TRBJ2-5; D unresolved. The origin of this receptor is a female donor in good health, serving as a healthy control. Input material: memory CD4+ T cells from blood. The CDR3 spells CASSVARQETQYF. The CDR3 nucleotides read TGTGCCAGCAGCGTAGCGCGGCAAGAGACCCAGTACTTC.